These 7 T cell receptor beta chains were sequenced from one sample in a study of PD-1 blockade in classical Hodgkin lymphoma. Here immunoSEQ multiplex PCR was the method, and the copy in TCRdb shows in-frame clones only, minus some. The sample contains about 46,000 clones, 73% of which appear only once. Every patient was affected by relapse after autologous stem cell transplantation, while exposure to brentuximab vedotin was not uniform. Sequenced here: peripheral blood mononuclear cells (PBMCs), sampled at baseline. These receptors originate from a human donor with classical Hodgkin lymphoma.

The rearrangement uses TRBV28 and TRBJ1-2; D perhaps matches TRBD1 (5 bases). CDR1 MDHEN and CDR2 SYDVKM come from the germline V gene. Trimming took off 7 bases at V and 3 bases at J, with 24 bases between the two ends. The CDR3 runs to 17 residues. The CDR3 here is CASTSGGREVMDYGYTF. CDR3 DNA: TGTGCCAGCACTTCCGGGGGGAGGGAGGTTATGGACTATGGCTACACCTTC.

This rearrangement joins TRBV30 to TRBJ2-7; D is undetermined. Germline loops: CDR1 GTSNPN, CDR2 SVGIG (reference sequence). Trimming pared 2 bases from V and 5 bases from J, leaving 10 bases between. The CDR3 length is 12 residues. The CDR3 sequence is CAWSFGVHEQYF. CDR3 coding DNA: TGTGCCTGGAGTTTTGGGGTCCACGAGCAGTACTTC. Full variable domain (missing parts from reference TRBV30 and TRBJ2-7): SQTIHQWPATLVQPVGSPLSLECTVEGTSNPNLYWYRQAAGRGLQLLFYSVGIGQISSEVPQNLSASRPQDRQFILSSKKLLLSDSGFYLCAWSFGVHEQYFGPGTRLTVT.

The chain links TRBV2 to TRBJ2-5; the match to TRBD1 covers 10 bases. The length of the CDR3 is 16 residues. V shed 6 bases, J shed 5 bases, and the junction held 12 bases outside the gene matches. Germline CDR1 reads SNHLY; CDR2 reads FYNNEI. Written as DNA, the CDR3 is TGTGCCAGCAGGGGGTTAGGGACAGGGGCCGCGGAGACCCAGTACTTC. This encodes CASRGLGTGAAETQYF.

V is TRBV6-1 and J is TRBJ2-1; tentatively, D is TRBD1 (6 bases). This CDR3 comprises 12 residues. The germline V and J ends were trimmed by 1 base and 15 bases, with 13 bases remaining between them. CDR1 and CDR2 (germline): MNHNS, SASEGT. In DNA form, the CDR3 reads TGTGCCAGCAGTGAAGTTCGGGGACAACCGTTCTTC. Translated, it gives CASSEVRGQPFF.

The rearrangement joins TRBV5-1 to TRBJ2-3, with 14 bases identical to TRBD2. The CDR3 runs to 19 residues. Germline assignment: CDR1 SGHRS and CDR2 YFSETQ. Trimming cost V 3 bases and J 2 bases; bases outside gene matches: 11. The CDR3 DNA reads TGCGCCAGCAGCTCGGGACTAGCGGGGGCGGTTTCCATCACAGATACGCAGTATTTT. This sequence encodes CASSSGLAGAVSITDTQYF.

This chain uses TRBV6-5 with TRBJ2-5; TRBD1 matches 7 bases. The V and J ends lost 2 bases and 5 bases, in that order; junction bases with no gene match: 2. Germline V gene data show CDR1 as MNHEY and CDR2 as SVGAGI. The CDR3 covers 13 residues. In DNA form, the CDR3 reads TGTGCCAGCAGTTACACAGGGGTTGAGACCCAGTACTTC. Its translation is CASSYTGVETQYF.

V gene TRBV30 combines with J gene TRBJ2-7; 8 bases are shared with TRBD1. This CDR3 is 16 amino acids long. Trimming took 2 bases from V and 2 from J; bases not matched to a gene: 11. Germline V gene lookup returns CDR1 GTSNPN and CDR2 SVGIG (reference sequence). The CDR3 DNA is TGTGCCTGGAGTATAAGGACAGGGCGAAGGACCTACGAGCAGTACTTC. It translates to CAWSIRTGRRTYEQYF.